This TCR beta chain comes out of a study of OX40 agonist ivuxolimab in advanced cancers. For context, the study as a whole: Ivuxolimab, which targeted the costimulatory receptor OX40 (CD134), was an agonistic, fully human IgG2 monoclonal antibody. Intravenous ivuxolimab was administered to patients every 2 weeks at six dose levels: 0.01, 0.1, 0.3, 1.5, 3 and 10 mg/kg. Among the 52 dose-escalation patients, around 20 had hepatocellular carcinoma, roughly 15 melanoma, 9 renal cell carcinoma and 9 head and neck cancer. In the dose-escalation cohort, roughly 80% of patients were male, and the mean age was approximately 64 years, with a range of 23 to 79. Prior anti-PD-1, anti-PD-L1 or anti-CTLA-4 therapy was permitted, and checkpoint inhibitors had been received by more than 35% of dose-escalation patients. Partial responses occurred in three dose-escalation patients: two with cutaneous melanoma and one with hepatocellular carcinoma. The point of sequencing TCRbeta in the periphery was to test whether ivuxolimab changed TCR sequence diversity and drove clonal T-cell expansion. The paper covers the monotherapy dose-escalation part of the phase I ivuxolimab trial, which included N ≈ 57 patients. Summary of the overall study and its limitations: After ivuxolimab, expanded clones were on average more numerous among CD8+ T cells than among CD4+ T cells. At doses of 0.1 to 3.0 mg/kg, clonal expansion of both CD4+ and CD8+ T cells in blood was seen between baseline and week 6. Partial responders in the 0.1-3.0 mg/kg groups had among the lowest normalized peripheral clonal expansion, especially among CD8+ T cells. Which antigens the clonally expanded peripheral T cells were specific for was not determined. Low levels of normalized T-cell clonal expansion were also seen in some nonresponding patients.

CDR1 GTSNPN and CDR2 SVGIG are derived from the germline V gene (reference sequence). V is cut by 0 bases and J by 4 bases, and the space between the germline ends is 9 bases. CDR3 length: 13 amino acids, cysteine to phenylalanine. Kept here is only the CDR3 DNA, which spans 39 bases and is read in frame from base 1. The trial excluded patients who had a history of autoimmune disease or who were on systemic immunosuppression. In every dose cohort, peripheral blood was drawn for TCR sequencing at baseline, cycle 4 day 1, and cycle 7 day 1. Samples were obtained from an open-label, multicenter, first-in-human phase I dose-escalation trial of ivuxolimab. Adults with locally advanced or metastatic head and neck squamous cell, hepatocellular, melanoma or renal cell carcinoma were enrolled in the trial. Before TCR sequencing, CD4+ T cells and CD8+ T cells from peripheral blood were sorted into separate populations.

Genomic DNA was isolated from the sorted cells so that the TCRbeta CDR3 region could be sequenced. The immunoSEQ Assay was used to sequence the TCRbeta CDR3 regions. TCRdb provides this immuneACCESS table in a form limited to in-frame rearrangements. Some clones are lacking; in checked studies, under half of them reflect an unresolved V gene, and why the rest are absent is not known. A total of tens of thousands of clones appear in this sample, about nine tenths of them only once. Jointly, the top ten make up approximately 1% of the sample. Regarding this clone: Its binding antigen is unknown. No much larger clonotype is one base removed from it; base qualities were not supplied.

The sequence was obtained from an adult with an advanced solid tumor such as melanoma, head and neck, liver or kidney cancer. Sequences were derived from CD4+ or CD8+ T cells sorted from blood, sampled in a trial of the OX40 agonist ivuxolimab. The rearranged chain carries TRBV30 and TRBJ1-2; the D gene is possibly TRBD1, with 6 bases matching. The CDR3 region reads CAWSVWGAYGYTF. The nucleotides read TGTGCCTGGAGTGTCTGGGGGGCCTATGGCTACACCTTC.